Below are 17 T cell receptor beta chains sequenced from a single sample in a study of blood T cells in healthy people across ages. The second PCR ran about 6 to 11 cycles with a sample-barcoded 5' primer and J-beta primers. TCRdb called the 5' RACE reads again in MiXCR, with one record for every CDR3 protein. The repertoire includes approximately 900,000 distinct CDR3 sequences, approximately 49% of them detected once, and about an eighth sits in the top ten. The material sequenced was blood. These receptors originate from a young man in good health.

The chain joins TRBV20-1 to TRBJ2-3, with 11 bases aligning to TRBD2. The germline gives CDR1 DFQATT, CDR2 SNEGSKA (reference sequence). V lost 5 bases to trimming and J lost 7 bases; unmatched junction nucleotides: 8. The CDR3 contains 14 residues. Here the CDR3 DNA reads TGCAGTGCTCCTATTAGCGGGGGGGCCAATACGCAGTATTTT. Encoded protein: CSAPISGGANTQYF.

This clonotype was seen more than once but under ten times. V usage is TRBV5-1 and J usage is TRBJ2-3, with D possibly being TRBD1 (6 bases). V was cut by 6 bases and J by 0 bases, with 11 bases left in between. The CDR3 runs 14 residues. Germline values: CDR1 SGHRS, CDR2 YFSETQ. CDR3 sequence (DNA): TGCGCCAGCACTGGAGGACAGAGCACAGATACGCAGTATTTT. It codes for CASTGGQSTDTQYF.

The chain employs TRBV21-1 and TRBJ1-2; TRBD1 is the table's D call, not checked against the DNA. TRBV21-1 is flagged as a pseudogene. The CDR3 is 16 amino acids. Here the CDR3 reads CASSKKRRARAYGYTF. The CDR3, as DNA: TGTGCCAGCAGCAAAAAGAGGCGGGCGCGTGCCTATGGCTACACCTTC.

This sequence joins TRBV20-1 and TRBJ1-5; D is possibly TRBD1 (6 bases). The ends were cut back, 5 bases at V and 2 bases at J, with 10 bases in the middle. The CDR3 is 13 amino acids. Germline V gives CDR1 DFQATT, CDR2 SNEGSKA (reference sequence). CDR3 nucleotide sequence: TGCAGTGCTGGACACAGGGGCAATCAGCCCCAGCATTTT. As protein: CSAGHRGNQPQHF.

Many counts were recorded for this clonotype. The chain has TRBV7-9 and TRBJ1-6; no firm D call. CDR1 is SEHNR and CDR2 is FQNEAQ in the germline V gene (reference sequence). V dropped 3 bases and J dropped 7 bases, with 4 bases sitting between them. The CDR3 runs to 12 residues. CDR3 DNA sequence: TGTGCCAGCAGCTTGCCCAATTCACCCCTCCACTTT. It is translated as CASSLPNSPLHF.

This clonotype has a handful of counts. The gene calls are TRBV14 and TRBJ1-6; D not certain. V was shortened by 0 bases and J by 6 bases, with 9 bases between the two germline ends. CDR1 and CDR2 (germline): SGHDN, FVKESK. This CDR3 contains 15 residues. Written as DNA, the CDR3 is TGTGCCAGCAGCCAAGAAGGCGGCGGTAATTCACCCCTCCACTTT. Translating gives CASSQEGGGNSPLHF.

The rearrangement links TRBV7-9 to TRBJ1-5, with TRBD1 matching over 7 bases. Per germline, CDR1 SEHNR and CDR2 FQNEAQ (reference sequence). The CDR3 is 18 residues long. The trim removed 4 bases at V and 0 bases at J, leaving 12 bases unmatched. CDR3 bases: TGTGCCAGCAGCTCGCGACAGGGATCAAAGAATAGCAATCAGCCCCAGCATTTT. Encoded protein: CASSSRQGSKNSNQPQHF. The entire variable domain, with the rest obtained from reference TRBV7-9 and TRBJ1-5, is as follows: DTGVSQNPRHKITKRGQNVTFRCDPISEHNRLYWYRQTLGQGPEFLTYFQNEAQLEKSRLLSDRFSAERPKGSFSTLEIQRTEQGDSAMYLCASSSRQGSKNSNQPQHFGDGTRLSIL.

This clonotype turned up a few times. The chain employs TRBV20-1 and TRBJ2-3; D unclear. This CDR3 is 14 amino acids long. Trimming removed 2 bases at V and 1 base at J, with 10 bases between. The V gene's germline CDR1 is DFQATT and CDR2 SNEGSKA (reference sequence). CDR3 sequence reads: CSARKQLGTDTQYF. The CDR3, as DNA: TGCAGTGCTAGAAAGCAATTGGGCACAGATACGCAGTATTTT.

A word on this clonotype: Being one base from a much bigger clone, this may be a read error. This chain joins TRBV7-8 and TRBJ1-2; a possible D gene is TRBD1 (5 bases). CDR1 and CDR2 from the germline V gene are SGHVS and FQNEAQ. V gave up 4 bases and J gave up 0 bases, with 12 bases separating them. The CDR3 consists of 15 residues. The CDR3 DNA reads as TGTGCCAGCAGCTCCCCCGGGGGGACTAACTATGGCTACACCTTC. This encodes CASSSPGGTNYGYTF. Variable domain in full (rest from reference TRBV7-8 and TRBJ1-2): GAGVSQSPRYKVAKRGQDVALRCDPISGHVSLFWYQQALGQGPEFLTYFQNEAQLDKSGLPSDRFFAERPEGSVSTLKIQRTQQEDSAVYLCASSSPGGTNYGYTFGSGTRLTVV.

This clonotype was recorded a few times. The chain recombines TRBV20-1 with TRBJ2-1, with a tentative D call TRBD2 (6 bases). Germline CDR1 DFQATT, CDR2 SNEGSKA (reference sequence). Trimming left V 3 bases short and J 8 bases short, with 14 bases between. The CDR3 runs 13 residues. CDR3 sequence reads: CSARALASHEQFF. The CDR3 DNA sequence: TGCAGTGCTAGGGCACTAGCCAGCCATGAGCAGTTCTTC.

In its sample, this clonotype was seen a few times. J is TRBJ1-5 and V is TRBV4-1; possibly TRBD1 for D (5 bases). Germline-derived CDR1 and CDR2 are MGHRA and YSYEKL. The CDR3 has 14 residues. V was trimmed by 1 base and J by 2 bases, leaving 6 bases between them. The CDR3 sequence is CASSQATGNQPQHF. The CDR3 bases are TGCGCCAGCAGCCAAGCGACAGGCAATCAGCCCCAGCATTTT.

In regard to this clonotype: One end of the junction fails to match germline, which may point to a read error. The V gene is TRBV28, the J gene TRBJ2-3; tentative D call: TRBD1 (6 bases). This CDR3 region has 15 residues. Germline V gene lookup returns CDR1 MDHEN and CDR2 SYDVKM. The chain's CDR3 is CASSFGAGGTDTQYF. The CDR3 bases are TGCGCCAGCAGCTTTGGGGCAGGGGGCACAGATACGCAGTATTTT.

V gene TRBV6-5 combines with J gene TRBJ2-7, with no clear D. The better agreement between TRBJ2-5 and the DNA end casts doubt on the J call. CDR3 size: 13 residues. The V gene's germline CDR1 is MNHEY and CDR2 SVGAGI. CDR3 coding DNA: TGTGCCAGCAGTTACGGTCCGGAAAAGACCCAGTACTTC. Its protein product is CASSYGPEKTQYF.

The CDR3 DNA reads TGTGCCAGCACCCTCGGGCCGGGCAGCTCCTACGAGCAGTACTTC. Its protein is CASTLGPGSSYEQYF. V usage is TRBV6-5 and J usage is TRBJ2-7; no reliable D call. The CDR3 is 15 residues long. Trimming took 7 bases from V and 0 from J, leaving 16 bases between them. Germline loops: CDR1 MNHEY, CDR2 SVGAGI.

In nucleotides, the CDR3 is TGTGCCAGCAGCTTAATTGGGCAGGGGACTGGGCAGCCCCAGCATTTT. Protein sequence: CASSLIGQGTGQPQHF. The rearrangement links TRBV7-9 to TRBJ1-5; D might be TRBD1 (6 bases). CDR1 SEHNR and CDR2 FQNEAQ come from the germline V gene (reference sequence). Trimming removed 2 bases at V and 7 bases at J, with 18 bases between. The CDR3 totals 16 residues. The whole variable domain, filled in from reference TRBV7-9 and TRBJ1-5, reads DTGVSQNPRHKITKRGQNVTFRCDPISEHNRLYWYRQTLGQGPEFLTYFQNEAQLEKSRLLSDRFSAERPKGSFSTLEIQRTEQGDSAMYLCASSLIGQGTGQPQHFGDGTRLSIL.

The rearrangement joins TRBV11-2 to TRBJ2-7, with D unresolved. Near its end, the DNA agrees better with TRBJ2-5, so the J call may be wrong. CDR1 and CDR2 from the germline V gene are SGHAT and FQNNGV. This CDR3 is 12 amino acids long. The CDR3 DNA reads TGTGCCAGCAGCTTAGGGACCGGGACCCAGTACTTC. It specifies CASSLGTGTQYF.

The chain has TRBV12-3 or TRBV12-4 and TRBJ1-1; 8 nucleotides align to TRBD1. The length of the CDR3 is 14 residues. The ends lost 7 bases at V and 1 base at J; junction bases unmatched: 5. The CDR3 DNA reads as TGTGCCAGCACCCGGGACAGGAGGAACACTGAAGCTTTCTTT. It yields the protein CASTRDRRNTEAFF.